This entry is about one TCR beta chain. A junction boundary mismatches the germline segment, possibly from a read error. The record originates from a study of T cells in Graves' hyperthyroidism and ophthalmopathy. The CDR3 has 16 amino acids. The germline V gene has CDR1 SGHTA and CDR2 FQGNSA. Template material for amplifying TCR beta CDR3 regions consisted of RNA transcripts. First-round RT-PCR of the TCR CDR3 relied on the HTBI primer set. A single record per CDR3 protein comes from TCRdb applying MiXCR to the multiplex PCR reads. Among about 540,000 distinct CDR3 sequences listed, approximately 44% were seen once.

The sample comprised peripheral blood or thyroid tissue (not recorded which). The clonotype comes from a woman between 18 and 29 years old with Graves' hyperthyroidism. The chain recombines TRBV7-2 with TRBJ2-2, with a tentative D call TRBD2 (6 bases). The CDR3 is CASRWPSESNTGELFF. CDR3 bases: TGCGCCAGCCGGTGGCCTAGCGAAAGCAACACCGGGGAGCTGTTTTTT.